This TCR beta chain emerged from a study of T cell clones after liver transplantation. Study-level background: A pre-transplant mixed lymphocyte reaction with TCRbeta sequencing defined graft-donor-reactive clones followed in post-transplant blood. As an antigen-independent comparator, third-party-reactive TCRbeta sequences came from pre-transplant mixed lymphocyte reactions.

This table comes from immunoSEQ multiplex PCR, and its TCRdb copy is limited to in-frame clones, with some not included. The sample shows roughly 80,000 clones, nearly 85% of them seen only once. Study-level points and caveats: Conclusions were preliminary, with small, heterogeneous patient groups. The donor-reactive repertoire was only partly measurable in a couple of subjects, lacking donor cells.

Of note for this clone: Its antigen is unidentified.

The V end was cut by 0 bases, the J end by 1 base, with 5 bases between. Per germline, CDR1 SGDLS and CDR2 YYNGEE. This CDR3 has 14 amino acids. The receptor's source is a human patient who received a liver transplant. The graft donor may be the source of some T cells. The chain joins TRBV9 to TRBJ1-3, with D uncertain. Here the sequenced sample was CD4+ T cells from blood, taken approximately 3.5 years after liver transplant. The DNA for the CDR3 is TGTGCCAGCAGCGTAGTTCCGTCTGGAAACACCATATATTTT. As protein: CASSVVPSGNTIYF.